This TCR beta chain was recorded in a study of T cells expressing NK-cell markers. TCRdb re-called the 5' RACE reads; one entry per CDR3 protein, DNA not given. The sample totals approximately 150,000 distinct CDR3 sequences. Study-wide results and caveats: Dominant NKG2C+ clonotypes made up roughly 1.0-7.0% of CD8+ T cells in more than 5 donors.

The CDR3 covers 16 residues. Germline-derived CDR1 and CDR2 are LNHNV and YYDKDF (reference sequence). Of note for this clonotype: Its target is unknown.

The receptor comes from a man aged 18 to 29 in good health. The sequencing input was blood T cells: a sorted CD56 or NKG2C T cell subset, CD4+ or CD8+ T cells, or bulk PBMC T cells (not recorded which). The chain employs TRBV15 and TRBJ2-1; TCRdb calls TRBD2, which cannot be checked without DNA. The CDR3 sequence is CATSRELAGEYNEQFF.